The 26 T cell receptor beta chains presented below share a single source sample, sequenced in a study of T cells after yellow fever vaccination. TCRdb itself ran the 5' RACE reads through MiXCR, one entry per CDR3 protein. The table includes tens of thousands of distinct CDR3 sequences, over 5.5% detected once. Specimen: PBMCs, either bulk or a sorted T-cell subset (CD4+, CD8+, memory, or dextramer-sorted; not recorded which), collected on the day of the yellow fever booster vaccination. The receptors here all came from a young man who received the YFV17D yellow fever vaccine.

This clonotype occurred many times. The chain has TRBV5-1 and TRBJ2-1, with 8 bases matching TRBD1. Germline assignment: CDR1 SGHRS and CDR2 YFSETQ. J was trimmed by 7 bases and V by 4 bases; bases with no gene match: 7. The CDR3 is made up of 14 amino acids. The chain's CDR3 is CASSGGTGVNEQFF. In nucleotides, the CDR3 is TGCGCCAGCAGCGGAGGGACAGGAGTTAATGAGCAGTTCTTC. Looking up the rest from reference TRBV5-1 and TRBJ2-1 gives the full variable domain: KAGVTQTPRYLIKTRGQQVTLSCSPISGHRSVSWYQQTPGQGLQFLFEYFSETQRNKGNFPGRFSGRQFSNSRSEMNVSTLELGDSALYLCASSGGTGVNEQFFGPGTRLTVL.

Notes on this clonotype: A much larger clone differs by one base, so this may be a read error. The V call is TRBV20-1, the J call TRBJ2-3; 9 bases map to TRBD1. The CDR3 totals 13 residues. Germline V lookup: CDR1 DFQATT, CDR2 SNEGSKA (reference sequence). V lost 6 bases, J lost 5 bases, and 6 bases stayed unmatched. The chain's CDR3 is CSAPDRGKDTQYF. CDR3 DNA: TGCAGTGCCCCGGACAGGGGAAAAGATACGCAGTATTTT.

Sample share makes this clonotype medium-sized (0.01 to 0.1%). The V and J genes are TRBV29-1 and TRBJ2-7; unclear D gene. V lost 0 bases and J 6 bases, leaving 12 bases between the germline ends. CDR1 SQVTM and CDR2 ANQGSEA come from the germline V gene. This CDR3 contains 13 residues. CDR3 sequence (DNA): TGCAGCGTTGAAGATCCTAGGTGGCGCGAGCAGTACTTC. It codes for CSVEDPRWREQYF.

This clonotype has a count of ten or more. The chain links TRBV6-2 or TRBV6-3 to TRBJ2-1; 13 nucleotides line up with TRBD2. CDR1 MNHEY and CDR2 SVGEGT come from the germline V gene. CDR3 length: 15 residues. J lost 5 bases, V lost 5 bases, and 3 bases had no gene match. The CDR3 DNA follows: TGTGCCAGCAGTAAACTAGCGGGAGGGCACAATGAGCAGTTCTTC. It specifies CASSKLAGGHNEQFF.

This clonotype came up many times. The chain has TRBV5-1 and TRBJ1-2, with a weak D call TRBD1 (6 bases). The germline CDR1 and CDR2 sequences are SGHRS and YFSETQ. Trimming took 4 bases from V and 2 from J, leaving 9 bases between them. This CDR3 is 13 amino acids long. The CDR3 here is CASSGGMNYGYTF. The CDR3 bases are TGCGCCAGCAGCGGGGGCATGAACTATGGCTACACCTTC.

This clonotype has just a few counts. The CDR3, as DNA: TGCGCCAGCAGCCAAACACCGAGCTCTGGAAACACCATATATTTT. It is translated as CASSQTPSSGNTIYF. The rearrangement uses TRBV4-3 and TRBJ1-3; D is unresolved. The CDR3 has 15 amino acids. Germline CDR1 reads LGHNA; CDR2 reads YSLEER. Trimming cost V 2 bases and J 0 bases, with 8 bases left between them.

This clonotype was detected ten times or more. The genes are TRBV12-3 or TRBV12-4 and TRBJ2-1, with D uncertain. The CDR3 is made up of 14 amino acids. V shed 3 bases and J shed 7 bases, with 13 bases lying between them. The CDR3: CASSLSVTLNEQFF. The CDR3 DNA follows: TGTGCCAGCAGTTTGAGCGTAACCCTGAATGAGCAGTTCTTC.

This clonotype was detected a few times. The gene calls are TRBV30 and TRBJ2-3; tentatively, D is TRBD2 (6 bases). Looked up from germline, CDR1 is GTSNPN and CDR2 is SVGIG (reference sequence). V was clipped by 0 bases and J by 3 bases, with 13 bases between them. This CDR3 spans 15 amino acids. Here the CDR3 DNA reads TGTGCCTGGAGTGTATTAAGACTAGGAACAGATACGCAGTATTTT. The encoded protein is CAWSVLRLGTDTQYF. Filled out from reference TRBV30 and TRBJ2-3, the complete variable domain reads SQTIHQWPATLVQPVGSPLSLECTVEGTSNPNLYWYRQAAGRGLQLLFYSVGIGQISSEVPQNLSASRPQDRQFILSSKKLLLSDSGFYLCAWSVLRLGTDTQYFGPGTRLTVL.

This clonotype was recorded a few times. This sequence joins TRBV5-4 and TRBJ2-6, with D perhaps being TRBD1 or TRBD2 (5 bases each). CDR3 length: 15 amino acids. Germline CDR1 reads SGHNT; CDR2 reads YYREEE (reference sequence). Trimming removed 3 bases at V and 4 bases at J, with 11 bases between. The CDR3 bases are TGTGCCAGCAGCTGGGACCCAGCGGGGGCCAACGTCCTGACTTTC. Protein product: CASSWDPAGANVLTF.

This clonotype was detected many times. V and J are TRBV3-1 and TRBJ2-5; no clear D gene. The CDR3 has 14 amino acids. V dropped 2 bases and J dropped 5 bases, with 12 bases sitting between them. CDR1 LGHDT and CDR2 YNNKEL come from the germline V gene (reference sequence). The CDR3: CASSQILQSETQYF. The CDR3 DNA reads TGTGCCAGCAGCCAAATTTTGCAATCGGAGACCCAGTACTTC.

The CDR3 spells CSARGLAGGGEQFF. The CDR3 DNA follows: TGCAGTGCTAGGGGACTAGCGGGAGGAGGAGAGCAGTTCTTC. This chain uses TRBV20-1 with TRBJ2-1, with TRBD2 matching 15 bases. This CDR3 is built from 14 residues. From germline, CDR1 is DFQATT and CDR2 SNEGSKA (reference sequence). With V trimmed by 3 bases and J by 10 bases, 4 bases remained unmatched.

This clonotype was counted at least ten times. The V and J genes are TRBV7-9 and TRBJ2-7, with D perhaps TRBD1 or TRBD2 (6 bases each). The germline CDR1 and CDR2 sequences are SEHNR and FQNEAQ (reference sequence). The CDR3 runs 15 residues. Trimming took off 5 bases at V and 0 bases at J, with 14 bases between the two ends. In DNA, the CDR3 is TGTGCCAGCAGCCCTAGGGGGGTCTACTCCTACGAGCAGTACTTC. It codes for CASSPRGVYSYEQYF.

In its sample, this clonotype was seen many times. The chain recombines TRBV5-6 with TRBJ1-2; no definite D call. Trimming left V 1 base short and J 3 bases short, with 7 bases between. The CDR3 is made up of 13 amino acids. The germline V gene has CDR1 SGHDT and CDR2 YYEEEE. The CDR3 DNA sequence: TGTGCCAGCAGCTTGTTCGGGGACTATGGCTACACCTTC. The encoded protein is CASSLFGDYGYTF.

V usage is TRBV4-2 and J usage is TRBJ2-1; D is possibly TRBD2 (5 bases). Between the trimmed V and J ends, which lost 0 bases and 5 bases, there was a span of 11 bases. The CDR3 runs to 15 residues. CDR1 and CDR2 from the germline V gene are LGHNA and YNFKEQ. CDR3 sequence (DNA): TGTGCCAGCAGCCAAGATCTCCAGGAGGACAATGAGCAGTTCTTC. This encodes CASSQDLQEDNEQFF.

This chain links TRBV20-1 with TRBJ2-7, with 8 bases lining up with TRBD2. The ends lost 5 bases at V and 5 bases at J; junction bases unmatched: 11. The V gene's germline CDR1 is DFQATT and CDR2 SNEGSKA (reference sequence). This CDR3 is built from 14 residues. CDR3 nucleotide sequence: TGCAGTGCTGTACACAGGGCGGGGGGCGACGAGCAGTACTTC. Translation gives CSAVHRAGGDEQYF.

This clonotype has a count of ten or more. V gene TRBV29-1 combines with J gene TRBJ1-1; 7 bases align to TRBD1. The length of the CDR3 is 10 residues. Germline V lookup: CDR1 SQVTM, CDR2 ANQGSEA. Trimming took 6 bases from V and 9 from J; bases not matched to a gene: 4. CDR3 region: CSVVGQQAFF. The CDR3, as DNA: TGCAGCGTCGTGGGACAGCAAGCTTTCTTT.

This clonotype was detected many times. This chain connects TRBV12-3 or TRBV12-4 to TRBJ2-1; 9 nucleotides match TRBD1. The CDR3 has 18 amino acids. With 6 bases clipped from V and 1 base from J, the junction kept 13 bases outside the gene matches. The CDR3 DNA is TGTGCCAGCAGCCCCAGGCGGACAGGGGTATGGTCCTACAATGAGCAGTTCTTC. Translating gives CASSPRRTGVWSYNEQFF.

This clonotype was detected ten times or more. The chain combines TRBV5-1 with TRBJ2-1, with no clear D. Germline V CDR1 and CDR2: SGHRS, YFSETQ. This CDR3 is 17 amino acids long. V was cut by 2 bases and J by 7 bases, with 22 bases left in between. CDR3: CASSLSPSGLAGNEQFF. CDR3 DNA sequence: TGCGCCAGCAGCTTATCCCCCTCGGGCCTCGCTGGGAATGAGCAGTTCTTC.

This clonotype was seen at least ten times. V usage is TRBV7-2 and J usage is TRBJ2-7; TRBD2 matches at 13 bases. Per the germline V gene, CDR1 is SGHTA and CDR2 is FQGNSA. Unmatched junction bases numbered 5, after V lost 4 bases and J lost 5 bases. The length of the CDR3 is 15 residues. The CDR3 nucleotides are TGTGCCAGCAGCTGGACTAGCGGGAGTCCCCACGAGCAGTACTTC. This codes for CASSWTSGSPHEQYF.

This chain uses TRBV30 with TRBJ2-2; the D is unclear. CDR1 and CDR2 from the germline V gene are GTSNPN and SVGIG (reference sequence). This CDR3 spans 14 amino acids. The V end was cut by 2 bases, the J end by 3 bases, with 10 bases between. The CDR3 spells CAWSKWTDTGELFF. The CDR3 DNA sequence: TGTGCCTGGAGTAAATGGACGGACACCGGGGAGCTGTTTTTT.

The sample holds many counts of this clonotype. This chain joins TRBV27 and TRBJ2-7, with 8 bases that match TRBD2. The CDR3 consists of 14 residues. V was pared by 2 bases and J by 3 bases, with 3 bases of the junction left unmatched. Germline CDR1 is MNHEY and CDR2 is SMNVEV (reference sequence). This CDR3 is CASSLREGLYEQYF. The CDR3 DNA reads as TGTGCCAGCAGTTTACGGGAGGGCCTCTACGAGCAGTACTTC.

This clonotype was recorded many times. J is TRBJ2-2 and V is TRBV4-3; 7 bases match TRBD2. V gave up 4 bases and J gave up 4 bases; unmatched junction bases: 6. From germline, CDR1 is LGHNA and CDR2 YSLEER. CDR3 length: 15 residues. In DNA, the CDR3 is TGCGCCAGCAGCCGACGGGGACTAATCACCGGGGAGCTGTTTTTT. As protein: CASSRRGLITGELFF.

This clonotype appeared many times. The chain combines TRBV6-1 with TRBJ2-7; 10 bases map to TRBD1. J lost 2 bases, V lost 11 bases, and 6 bases had no gene match. Germline CDR1 is MNHNS and CDR2 is SASEGT. The CDR3 sequence is 13 residues long. CDR3 DNA: TGTGCCCGCTCGGGGACAGGGGCCTACGAGCAGTACTTC. Translating gives CARSGTGAYEQYF.

This chain uses TRBV11-2 with TRBJ2-7; 7 bases agree with TRBD2. CDR3 length equals 15 residues. CDR1 and CDR2 (germline): SGHAT, FQNNGV. V shed 4 bases, J shed 3 bases, and the junction held 9 bases outside the gene matches. CDR3 coding DNA: TGTGCCAGCAGCTCCCCCCTTCTAGCGGACTACGAGCAGTACTTC. This encodes CASSSPLLADYEQYF.

This clonotype was counted ten times or more. V and J are TRBV12-3 or TRBV12-4 and TRBJ2-4, with 8 bases aligning to TRBD2. V lost 7 bases to trimming and J lost 16 bases; unmatched junction nucleotides: 15. The CDR3 extends over 13 amino acids. CDR3 loop: CASTHFEAGVLYF. In DNA, the CDR3 is TGTGCCAGCACCCACTTCGAAGCGGGAGTTTTATACTTC.

The chain joins TRBV6-5 to TRBJ1-1, with a weak D call TRBD1 (5 bases). This CDR3 contains 16 residues. V was pared by 2 bases and J by 1 base, with 14 bases between. Germline CDR1 reads MNHEY; CDR2 reads SVGAGI. For the CDR3, the DNA is TGTGCCAGCAGTTACCCTGCCTCGGGGGGGAACACTGAAGCTTTCTTT. This sequence encodes CASSYPASGGNTEAFF.